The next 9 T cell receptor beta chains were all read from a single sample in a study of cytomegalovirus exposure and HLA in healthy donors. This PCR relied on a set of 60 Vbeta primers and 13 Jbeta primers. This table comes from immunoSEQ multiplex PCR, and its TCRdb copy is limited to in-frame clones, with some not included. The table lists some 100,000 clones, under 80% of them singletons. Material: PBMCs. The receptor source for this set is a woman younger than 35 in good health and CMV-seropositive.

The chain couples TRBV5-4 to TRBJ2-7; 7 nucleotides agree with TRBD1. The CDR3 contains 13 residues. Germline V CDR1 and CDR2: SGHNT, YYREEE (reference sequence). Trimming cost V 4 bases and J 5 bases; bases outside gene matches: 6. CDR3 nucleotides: TGTGCCAGCAGCCGTGACAGGGCACACGAGCAGTACTTC. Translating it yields CASSRDRAHEQYF.

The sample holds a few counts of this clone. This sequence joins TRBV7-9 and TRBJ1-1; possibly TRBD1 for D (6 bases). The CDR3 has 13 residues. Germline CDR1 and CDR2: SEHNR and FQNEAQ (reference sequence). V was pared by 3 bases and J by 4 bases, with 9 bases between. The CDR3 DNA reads TGTGCCAGCAGCTTTGCGGGGGCCACTGAAGCTTTCTTT. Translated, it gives CASSFAGATEAFF. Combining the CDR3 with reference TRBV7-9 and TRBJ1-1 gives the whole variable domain DTGVSQNPRHKITKRGQNVTFRCDPISEHNRLYWYRQTLGQGPEFLTYFQNEAQLEKSRLLSDRFSAERPKGSFSTLEIQRTEQGDSAMYLCASSFAGATEAFFGQGTRLTVV.

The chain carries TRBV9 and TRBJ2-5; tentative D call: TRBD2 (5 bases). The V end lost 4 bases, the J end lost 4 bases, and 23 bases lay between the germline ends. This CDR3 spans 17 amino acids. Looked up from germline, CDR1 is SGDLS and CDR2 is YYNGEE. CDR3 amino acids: CASSFLSSPVTRETQYF. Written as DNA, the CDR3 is TGTGCCAGCAGCTTTCTCTCTAGCCCCGTCACCAGAGAGACCCAGTACTTC.

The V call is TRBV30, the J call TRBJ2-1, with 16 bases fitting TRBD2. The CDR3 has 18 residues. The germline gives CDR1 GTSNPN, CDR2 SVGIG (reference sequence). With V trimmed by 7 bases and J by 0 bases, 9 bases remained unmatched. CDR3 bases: TGTGCCTTTTCGGGACTAGCGGGAGGGAAGAGCTCCTACAATGAGCAGTTCTTC. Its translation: CAFSGLAGGKSSYNEQFF.

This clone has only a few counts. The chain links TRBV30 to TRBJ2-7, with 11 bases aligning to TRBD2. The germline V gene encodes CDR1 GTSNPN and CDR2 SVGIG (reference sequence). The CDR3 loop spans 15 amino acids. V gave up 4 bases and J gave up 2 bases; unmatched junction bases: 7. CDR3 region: CAWNSGRAATYEQYF. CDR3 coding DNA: TGTGCCTGGAATAGCGGGAGGGCGGCAACCTACGAGCAGTACTTC.

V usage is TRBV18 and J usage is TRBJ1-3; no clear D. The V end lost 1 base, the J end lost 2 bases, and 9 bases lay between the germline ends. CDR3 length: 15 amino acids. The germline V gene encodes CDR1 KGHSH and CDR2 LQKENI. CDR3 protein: CASSPREVTGNTIYF. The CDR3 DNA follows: TGTGCCAGCTCACCACGGGAGGTCACTGGAAACACCATATATTTT.

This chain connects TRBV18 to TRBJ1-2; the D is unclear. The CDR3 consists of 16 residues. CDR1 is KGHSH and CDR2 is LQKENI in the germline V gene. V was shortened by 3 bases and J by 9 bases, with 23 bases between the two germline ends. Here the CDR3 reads CASSPPWGGGVESYTF. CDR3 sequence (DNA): TGTGCCAGCTCACCCCCGTGGGGAGGTGGGGTAGAGAGCTACACCTTC.

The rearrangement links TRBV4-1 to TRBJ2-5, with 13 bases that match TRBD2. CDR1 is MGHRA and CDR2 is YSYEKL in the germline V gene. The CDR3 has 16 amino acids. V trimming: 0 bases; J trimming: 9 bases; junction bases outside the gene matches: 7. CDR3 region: CASSQDSLAGGMAQYF. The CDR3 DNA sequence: TGCGCCAGCAGCCAAGATTCACTAGCGGGGGGGATGGCCCAGTACTTC.

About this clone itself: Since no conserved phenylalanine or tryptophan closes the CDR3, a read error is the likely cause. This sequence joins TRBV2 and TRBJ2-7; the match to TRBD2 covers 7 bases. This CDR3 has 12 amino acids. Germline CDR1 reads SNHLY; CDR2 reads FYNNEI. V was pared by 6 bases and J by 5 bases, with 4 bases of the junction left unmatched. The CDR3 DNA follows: TGTGCCAGCAGATGGGGGGGGAACGAGCAGTACTCC. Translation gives CASRWGGNEQYS.